Below are 29 T cell receptor beta chains sequenced from a single sample in a study of cytomegalovirus exposure and HLA in healthy donors. It was with 60 Vbeta and 13 Jbeta primers that the PCR ran. Assay: immunoSEQ multiplex PCR; the TCRdb copy retains only in-frame clones and omits some. The sample yields tens of thousands of clones, about four fifths seen once. Material: PBMCs. These receptors all stem from a woman aged 40 to 50 in good health and CMV-seropositive.

The chain is built from TRBV5-1 and TRBJ2-7; 8 bases align to TRBD1. Trimming removed 2 bases from V and 5 bases from J; junction bases left unmatched: 3. Germline V gives CDR1 SGHRS, CDR2 YFSETQ. This CDR3 has 13 residues. The CDR3 DNA sequence: TGCGCCAGCAGCTTCGACAGGGGAGACGAGCAGTACTTC. Translated, it gives CASSFDRGDEQYF.

The genes are TRBV18 and TRBJ1-2; a possible D gene is TRBD1 (5 bases). The CDR3 is made up of 16 amino acids. The V and J ends lost 4 bases and 2 bases respectively, with 17 bases between them. CDR1 and CDR2 (germline): KGHSH, LQKENI. CDR3 sequence (DNA): TGTGCCAGCTCACTATCCTTAGCGGGACGGAACTATGGCTACACCTTC. Residues: CASSLSLAGRNYGYTF.

The chain carries TRBV28 and TRBJ1-5; D unclear. Trimming pared 5 bases from V and 0 bases from J, leaving 5 bases between. The CDR3 is 13 amino acids. Looked up from germline, CDR1 is MDHEN and CDR2 is SYDVKM. The CDR3 region has the DNA TGTGCCAGCAGTAACTATAGCAATCAGCCCCAGCATTTT. The encoded protein is CASSNYSNQPQHF.

The chain employs TRBV7-2 and TRBJ2-7; TRBD1 matches 10 bases. The V gene end was trimmed by 6 bases and the J gene end by 0 bases; junction bases not matched to a gene: 14. The germline V gene encodes CDR1 SGHTA and CDR2 FQGNSA. The CDR3 sequence is 18 residues long. The CDR3 region has the DNA TGTGCCAGCAGTTCGCAGTTGGGACAGGGGATTAGCTCCTACGAGCAGTACTTC. Translation gives CASSSQLGQGISSYEQYF.

CDR3 in amino acids: CASSRYTGDYEQYF. CDR3 nucleotides: TGTGCCAGTAGTAGGTATACCGGGGACTACGAGCAGTACTTC. The chain links TRBV19 to TRBJ2-5; tentative D call: TRBD2 (5 bases). The DNA end is a closer match to TRBJ2-7, so the J assignment may be wrong. Germline CDR1 is LNHDA and CDR2 is SQIVND (reference sequence). The CDR3 covers 14 residues.

The gene calls are TRBV7-8 and TRBJ2-7, with D perhaps matching TRBD1 (6 bases). V lost 1 base and J 0 bases, leaving 16 bases between the germline ends. Germline V lookup: CDR1 SGHVS, CDR2 FQNEAQ. The CDR3 has 17 amino acids. CDR3 nucleotides: TGTGCCAGCAGCTTAGACAGGGACCTTCTTCTCTCCTACGAGCAGTACTTC. Its translation: CASSLDRDLLLSYEQYF.

The chain carries TRBV2 and TRBJ2-5; D is possibly TRBD2 (6 bases). Germline CDR1 reads SNHLY; CDR2 reads FYNNEI. Trimming shortened V by 5 bases and J by 5 bases, and 18 bases separated the two germline ends. The CDR3 is 15 residues long. The CDR3 region is CASSWDSQDGETQYF. The CDR3 DNA reads as TGTGCCAGCAGTTGGGACTCCCAAGACGGGGAGACCCAGTACTTC.

This chain links TRBV19 with TRBJ2-3; maybe TRBD2 (5 bases). Looked up from germline, CDR1 is LNHDA and CDR2 is SQIVND (reference sequence). This CDR3 is built from 15 residues. V lost 5 bases to trimming and J lost 2 bases, with 14 bases between them. This chain's CDR3 is CASSPGNRYTDTQYF. The CDR3 DNA follows: TGTGCCAGTAGTCCCGGGAACAGATACACAGATACGCAGTATTTT.

The CDR3 here is CASRTGTGSEKLFF. The CDR3 DNA follows: TGTGCCAGTAGAACCGGGACAGGGTCTGAAAAACTGTTTTTT. V is TRBV19 and J is TRBJ1-4, with 9 bases identical to TRBD1. CDR3 length: 14 residues. Looked up from germline, CDR1 is LNHDA and CDR2 is SQIVND (reference sequence). Germline trimming cut 6 bases from V and 7 bases from J; bases unmatched to any gene: 6.

This rearrangement joins TRBV27 to TRBJ1-5; possible D gene TRBD1, 5 bases. The V gene's germline CDR1 is MNHEY and CDR2 SMNVEV (reference sequence). Trimming shortened V by 8 bases and J by 6 bases, and 11 bases separated the two germline ends. This CDR3 contains 12 residues. CDR3 nucleotide sequence: TGTGCCAGCCTCCCTAGGGGTCAGCCCCAGCATTTT. Translation gives CASLPRGQPQHF.

The table lists this clone with a few counts. The chain combines TRBV6-1 with TRBJ1-2; possibly TRBD1 for D (5 bases). Trimming took 6 bases from V and 0 from J, leaving 5 bases between them. Germline CDR1 reads MNHNS; CDR2 reads SASEGT. CDR3 length equals 12 residues. CDR3 nucleotides: TGTGCCAGCAGGACAGCTAACTATGGCTACACCTTC. Residues: CASRTANYGYTF.

The chain recombines TRBV9 with TRBJ2-3; unclear D gene. The V gene lost 4 bases and the J gene lost 2 bases, with 14 bases spanning the gap. The CDR3 covers 15 residues. CDR1 is SGDLS and CDR2 is YYNGEE in the germline V gene. The CDR3 sequence is CASSSGILNTDTQYF. For the CDR3, the DNA is TGTGCCAGCAGCTCTGGCATATTAAACACAGATACGCAGTATTTT.

The chain is built from TRBV5-1 and TRBJ1-3; 9 bases are a match to TRBD1. CDR3 length: 15 amino acids. J was trimmed by 1 base and V by 3 bases; bases with no gene match: 2. The germline V gene has CDR1 SGHRS and CDR2 YFSETQ. In DNA form, the CDR3 reads TGCGCCAGCAGCTCAGGACAGGGGTCTGGAAACACCATATATTTT. Its translation: CASSSGQGSGNTIYF.

The V gene is TRBV5-1, the J gene TRBJ1-6; D is perhaps TRBD1 (6 bases). The germline CDR1 and CDR2 sequences are SGHRS and YFSETQ. The CDR3 runs to 13 residues. V was trimmed by 7 bases and J by 9 bases, leaving 14 bases between them. CDR3 DNA sequence: TGCGCCAGCGCCAAGGGGGACGGTTCACCCCTCCACTTT. Its protein is CASAKGDGSPLHF. Using reference TRBV5-1 and TRBJ1-6 for the parts outside the CDR3, the full variable domain is KAGVTQTPRYLIKTRGQQVTLSCSPISGHRSVSWYQQTPGQGLQFLFEYFSETQRNKGNFPGRFSGRQFSNSRSEMNVSTLELGDSALYLCASAKGDGSPLHFGNGTRLTVT.

This chain joins TRBV30 and TRBJ2-3, with unresolved D. The CDR3 loop spans 16 amino acids. The germline V gene has CDR1 GTSNPN and CDR2 SVGIG (reference sequence). The V end was cut by 2 bases, the J end by 0 bases, with 15 bases between. The CDR3 sequence is CAWSSDNSLSTDTQYF. As DNA, the CDR3 is TGTGCCTGGAGTTCCGACAATTCGCTTAGCACAGATACGCAGTATTTT.

The chain links TRBV4-1 to TRBJ1-2, with 7 positions matching TRBD1. The CDR3 is made up of 16 amino acids. The J segment lost 4 bases and the V segment lost 1 base, leaving 9 bases of the junction unmatched. Germline CDR1 reads MGHRA; CDR2 reads YSYEKL. The CDR3 nucleotides are TGCGCCAGCAGCCAAGGGGACAGCCGGGCGGGCTATGGCTACACCTTC. Translation: CASSQGDSRAGYGYTF.

This sequence joins TRBV19 and TRBJ1-6; D uncertain. V was clipped by 8 bases and J by 7 bases, with 12 bases between them. This CDR3 comprises 13 residues. CDR1 LNHDA and CDR2 SQIVND come from the germline V gene (reference sequence). This chain's CDR3 is CASSAGVNSPLHF. As DNA, the CDR3 is TGTGCCAGTTCAGCCGGGGTAAATTCACCCCTCCACTTT.

The chain couples TRBV7-2 to TRBJ1-3, with D possibly TRBD1 on 6 matching bases. V lost 0 bases and J lost 0, with 9 bases in between. Germline assignment: CDR1 SGHTA and CDR2 FQGNSA. CDR3 length: 16 amino acids. The CDR3 here is CASSLATGLSGNTIYF. In DNA form, the CDR3 reads TGTGCCAGCAGCTTAGCGACAGGACTCTCTGGAAACACCATATATTTT.

The chain couples TRBV6-5 to TRBJ1-2; 8 positions match TRBD1. Germline CDR1 is MNHEY and CDR2 is SVGAGI. This CDR3 is 16 amino acids long. The trim removed 0 bases at V and 3 bases at J, leaving 6 bases unmatched. CDR3 residues: CASSYSSTGVDYGYTF. In DNA, the CDR3 is TGTGCCAGCAGTTACTCTTCGACAGGGGTTGACTATGGCTACACCTTC.

A few counts support this clone. The V gene is TRBV29-1, the J gene TRBJ1-2; D possibly corresponds to TRBD1 (6 bases). Germline CDR1 reads SQVTM; CDR2 reads ANQGSEA. The CDR3 covers 15 residues. The ends were cut back, 4 bases at V and 6 bases at J, with 21 bases in the middle. CDR3 region: CSVVEGGYELHGYTF. DNA for the CDR3: TGCAGCGTTGTTGAGGGGGGGTATGAGTTGCATGGCTACACCTTC.

Only a few counts were recorded for this clone. The chain carries TRBV6-6 and TRBJ1-5, with 7 bases fitting TRBD1. Per germline, CDR1 MNHNY and CDR2 SVGAGI (reference sequence). V shed 8 bases and J 0 bases; nucleotides not matched to a gene: 10. The CDR3 covers 16 residues. DNA of the CDR3: TGTGCCAGCGGCCAGGGGACAGATTATAGCAATCAGCCCCAGCATTTT. It specifies CASGQGTDYSNQPQHF.

The genes are TRBV7-9 and TRBJ1-6, with D uncertain. The CDR3 totals 12 residues. Trimming left V 1 base short and J 8 bases short, with 3 bases between. Germline CDR1 and CDR2: SEHNR and FQNEAQ (reference sequence). CDR3 DNA sequence: TGTGCCAGCAGCTTAGGAGATTCACCCCTCCACTTT. Amino acids: CASSLGDSPLHF.

This clone showed up just once. CDR3 residues: CASSSLAGLSYEQYF. The CDR3 DNA sequence: TGCGCCAGCAGCTCCCTAGCGGGCCTCTCCTACGAGCAGTACTTC. The chain has TRBV5-1 and TRBJ2-7; TRBD2 matches at 8 bases. J lost 0 bases, V lost 3 bases, and 5 bases had no gene match. Germline assignment: CDR1 SGHRS and CDR2 YFSETQ. This CDR3 region has 15 residues. The full variable domain, completed using reference TRBV5-1 and TRBJ2-7, is KAGVTQTPRYLIKTRGQQVTLSCSPISGHRSVSWYQQTPGQGLQFLFEYFSETQRNKGNFPGRFSGRQFSNSRSEMNVSTLELGDSALYLCASSSLAGLSYEQYFGPGTRLTVT.

The CDR3 coding sequence is TGTGCCAGCAGTGACGGGACAGGAGGTGAAGCTTTCTTT. Protein sequence: CASSDGTGGEAFF. The chain combines TRBV6-4 with TRBJ1-1; 8 bases agree with TRBD1. In germline, CDR1 is MRHNA, CDR2 SNTAGT. V shed 2 bases, J shed 7 bases, and the junction held 3 bases outside the gene matches. This CDR3 spans 13 amino acids.

This clone has a handful of counts. The chain links TRBV7-9 to TRBJ2-1; D unresolved. Germline CDR1 is SEHNR and CDR2 is FQNEAQ (reference sequence). V was trimmed by 2 bases and J by 0 bases, leaving 5 bases between them. This CDR3 contains 14 residues. DNA of the CDR3: TGTGCCAGCAGCTTAACAAGCTCCTACAATGAGCAGTTCTTC. Residues: CASSLTSSYNEQFF.

V and J are TRBV28 and TRBJ2-7; 11 bases are shared with TRBD1. There are 15 residues in the CDR3. J gave up 5 bases and V 6 bases, and 9 bases lay outside the gene matches. The germline CDR1 and CDR2 sequences are MDHEN and SYDVKM. For the CDR3, the DNA is TGTGCCAGCAGCCTGGGACAGGGGGTCGTCCACGAGCAGTACTTC. This encodes CASSLGQGVVHEQYF.

A remark on this clone: Germline and junction disagree at one end, which may indicate a read error. The chain carries TRBV5-4 and TRBJ2-1; a weak D match, TRBD1 (5 bases). This CDR3 is 14 amino acids long. Looked up from germline, CDR1 is SGHNT and CDR2 is YYREEE (reference sequence). This chain's CDR3 is CASSLDVSGKEVIF. The CDR3 nucleotides read TGTGCCAGCAGCTTGGACGTCTCAGGGAAGGAAGTTATCTTC.

In DNA form, the CDR3 reads TGTGCCAGCAGCTTAGCTTACAGGAATTCACCCCTCCACTTT. This encodes CASSLAYRNSPLHF. The gene calls are TRBV11-2 and TRBJ1-6; D might be TRBD1 (5 bases). V was trimmed by 1 base and J by 7 bases, leaving 8 bases between them. CDR3 size: 14 residues. The germline V gene has CDR1 SGHAT and CDR2 FQNNGV.

This clone was seen more than once but under ten times. The chain employs TRBV19 and TRBJ1-5, with D perhaps matching TRBD1 (5 bases). Germline V gene lookup returns CDR1 LNHDA and CDR2 SQIVND (reference sequence). This CDR3 contains 16 residues. With 3 bases removed from V and 3 bases from J, the gap between germline ends came to 15 bases. In nucleotides, the CDR3 is TGTGCCAGTAGTATTGGGGGGGTTGGAACCAATCAGCCCCAGCATTTT. It yields the protein CASSIGGVGTNQPQHF. The full variable domain, completed using reference TRBV19 and TRBJ1-5, is DGGITQSPKYLFRKEGQNVTLSCEQNLNHDAMYWYRQDPGQGLRLIYYSQIVNDFQKGDIAEGYSVSREKKESFPLTVTSAQKNPTAFYLCASSIGGVGTNQPQHFGDGTRLSIL.